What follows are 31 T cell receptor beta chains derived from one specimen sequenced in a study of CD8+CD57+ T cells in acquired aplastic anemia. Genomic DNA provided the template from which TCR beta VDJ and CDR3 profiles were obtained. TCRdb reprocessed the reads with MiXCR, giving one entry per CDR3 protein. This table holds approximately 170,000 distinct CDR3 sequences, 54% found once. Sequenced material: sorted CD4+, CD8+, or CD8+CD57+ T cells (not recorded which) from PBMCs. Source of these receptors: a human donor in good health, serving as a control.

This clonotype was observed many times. CDR3 amino acids: CASSLASAQGYTGELFF. DNA for the CDR3: TGTGCCAGCAGCTTAGCGTCCGCACAGGGGTACACCGGGGAGCTGTTTTTT. V is TRBV7-6 and J is TRBJ2-2; 7 bases match TRBD1. Germline lookup yields CDR1 SGHVS and CDR2 FNYEAQ. The CDR3 runs to 17 residues. The junction had 7 bases not matched to a gene; V was cut back by 0 bases and J by 3 bases.

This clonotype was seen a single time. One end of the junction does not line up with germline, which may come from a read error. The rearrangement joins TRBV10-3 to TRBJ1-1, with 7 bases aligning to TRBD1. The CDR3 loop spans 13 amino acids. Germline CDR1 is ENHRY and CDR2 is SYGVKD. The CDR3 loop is CASSDSRGTEAFF. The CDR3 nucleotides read TGTGCCAGCAGTGACAGCAGGGGGACTGAAGCTTTCTTT.

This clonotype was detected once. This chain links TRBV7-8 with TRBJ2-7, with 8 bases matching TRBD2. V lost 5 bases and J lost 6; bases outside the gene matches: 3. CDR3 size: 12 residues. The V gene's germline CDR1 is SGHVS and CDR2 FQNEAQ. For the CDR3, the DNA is TGTGCCAGCAGCCCCCGGGGGGGCGAGCAGTACTTC. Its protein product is CASSPRGGEQYF.

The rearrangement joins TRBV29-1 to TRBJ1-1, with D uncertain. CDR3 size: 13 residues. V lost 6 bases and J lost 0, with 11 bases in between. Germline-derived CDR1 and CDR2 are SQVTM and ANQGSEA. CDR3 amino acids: CSVETIMNTEAFF. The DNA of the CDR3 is TGCAGCGTGGAGACCATCATGAACACTGAAGCTTTCTTT.

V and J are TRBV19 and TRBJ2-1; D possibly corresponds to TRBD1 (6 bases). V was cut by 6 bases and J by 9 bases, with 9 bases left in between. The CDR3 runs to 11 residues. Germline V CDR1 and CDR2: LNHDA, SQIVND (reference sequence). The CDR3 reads CASRAGVEQFF. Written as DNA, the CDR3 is TGTGCCAGTAGGGCAGGGGTTGAGCAGTTCTTC.

The CDR3 loop is CSARTLWDSYNSPLHF. CDR3 nucleotide sequence: TGCAGTGCTAGAACCCTCTGGGACTCCTATAATTCACCCCTCCACTTT. The gene calls are TRBV20-1 and TRBJ1-6; unclear D gene. Trimming removed 2 bases at V and 0 bases at J, with 11 bases between. Germline assignment: CDR1 DFQATT and CDR2 SNEGSKA (reference sequence). This CDR3 is 16 amino acids long.

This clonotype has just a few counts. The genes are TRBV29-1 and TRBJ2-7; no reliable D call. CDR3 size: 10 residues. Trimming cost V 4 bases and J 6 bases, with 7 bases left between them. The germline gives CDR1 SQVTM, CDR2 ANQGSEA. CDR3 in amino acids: CSVGVSEQYF. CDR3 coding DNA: TGCAGCGTTGGTGTCAGCGAGCAGTACTTC.

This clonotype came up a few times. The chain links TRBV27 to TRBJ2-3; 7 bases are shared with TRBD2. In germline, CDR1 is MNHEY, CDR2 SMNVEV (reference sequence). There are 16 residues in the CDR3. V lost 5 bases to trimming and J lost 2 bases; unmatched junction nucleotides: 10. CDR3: CASSLRAGDITDTQYF. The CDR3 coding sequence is TGTGCCAGCAGTCTGCGGGCGGGAGATATCACAGATACGCAGTATTTT.

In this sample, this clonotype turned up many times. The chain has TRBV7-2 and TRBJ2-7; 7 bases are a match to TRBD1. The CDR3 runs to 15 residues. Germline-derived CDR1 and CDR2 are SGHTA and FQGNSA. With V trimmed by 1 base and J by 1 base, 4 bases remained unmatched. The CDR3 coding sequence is TGTGCCAGCAGCTTAGGCCAGGGGGTTTCCTACGAGCAGTACTTC. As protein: CASSLGQGVSYEQYF.

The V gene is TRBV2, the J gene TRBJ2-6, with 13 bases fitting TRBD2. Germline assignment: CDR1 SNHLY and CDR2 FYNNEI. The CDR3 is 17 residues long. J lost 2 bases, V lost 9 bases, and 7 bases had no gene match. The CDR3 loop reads CARGTSGGAAGANVLTF. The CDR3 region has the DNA TGTGCCAGAGGTACTAGCGGGGGGGCCGCTGGGGCCAACGTCCTGACTTTC.

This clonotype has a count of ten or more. CDR3 bases: TGTGCCAGCAGCTTAGTACTAGCGGGGGGGCGGAGTACGCAGTATTTT. Translated, it gives CASSLVLAGGRSTQYF. This chain connects TRBV7-8 to TRBJ2-3; 13 bases fit TRBD2. The CDR3 runs 16 residues. Germline V gives CDR1 SGHVS, CDR2 FQNEAQ. V shed 1 base and J 8 bases; nucleotides not matched to a gene: 6.

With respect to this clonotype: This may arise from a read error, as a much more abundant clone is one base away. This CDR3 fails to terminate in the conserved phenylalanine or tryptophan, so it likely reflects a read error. The CDR3 nucleotides read TGTGCCAGCAGTTGGCAGTACGAGCAGTACTCC. Translated, it gives CASSWQYEQYS. The J gene is TRBJ2-7, the V gene TRBV28; no clear D gene. Germline V lookup: CDR1 MDHEN, CDR2 SYDVKM. Trimming stripped 4 bases from V and 4 bases from J, with 5 bases between. The CDR3 extends over 11 amino acids.

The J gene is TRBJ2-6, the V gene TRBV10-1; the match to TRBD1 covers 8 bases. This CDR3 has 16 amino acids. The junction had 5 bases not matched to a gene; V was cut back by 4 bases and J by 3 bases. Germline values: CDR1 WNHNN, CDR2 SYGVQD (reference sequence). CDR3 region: CASSGTGGRGANVLTF. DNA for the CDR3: TGCGCCAGCAGTGGAACAGGGGGGCGTGGGGCCAACGTCCTGACTTTC.

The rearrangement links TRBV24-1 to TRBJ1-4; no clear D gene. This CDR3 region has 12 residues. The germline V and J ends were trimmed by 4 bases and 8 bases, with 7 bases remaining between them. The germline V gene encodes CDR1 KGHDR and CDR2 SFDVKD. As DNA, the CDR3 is TGTGCCACCAGTGACGCCTACGAAAAACTGTTTTTT. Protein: CATSDAYEKLFF.

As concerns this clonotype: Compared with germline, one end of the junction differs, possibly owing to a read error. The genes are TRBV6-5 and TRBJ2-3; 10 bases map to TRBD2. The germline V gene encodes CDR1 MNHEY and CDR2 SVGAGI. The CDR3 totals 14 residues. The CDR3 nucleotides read TGTGCCACCAGTCCTAGCGGGGGAGGGAATACGCAGTATTTT. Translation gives CATSPSGGGNTQYF.

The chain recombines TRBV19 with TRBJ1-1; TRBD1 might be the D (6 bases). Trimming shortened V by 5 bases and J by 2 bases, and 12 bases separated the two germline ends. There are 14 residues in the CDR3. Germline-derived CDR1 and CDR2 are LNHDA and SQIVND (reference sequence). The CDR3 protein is CASSVDSANTEAFF. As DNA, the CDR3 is TGTGCCAGTAGTGTGGACAGCGCAAACACTGAAGCTTTCTTT.

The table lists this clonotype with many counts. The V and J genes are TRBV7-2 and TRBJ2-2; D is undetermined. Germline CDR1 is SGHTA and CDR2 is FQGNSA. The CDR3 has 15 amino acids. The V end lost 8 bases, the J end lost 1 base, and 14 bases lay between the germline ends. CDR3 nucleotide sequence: TGTGCCAGCGGTACCCTTTCCTGGAACACCGGGGAGCTGTTTTTT. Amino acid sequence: CASGTLSWNTGELFF.

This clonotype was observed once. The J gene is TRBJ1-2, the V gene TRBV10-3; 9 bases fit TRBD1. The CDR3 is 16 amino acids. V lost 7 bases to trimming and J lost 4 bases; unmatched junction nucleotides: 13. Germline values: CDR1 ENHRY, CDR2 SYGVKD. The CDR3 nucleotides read TGTGCCATCACTAACCAGGGCGGACAGGGGACCTATGGCTACACCTTC. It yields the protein CAITNQGGQGTYGYTF.

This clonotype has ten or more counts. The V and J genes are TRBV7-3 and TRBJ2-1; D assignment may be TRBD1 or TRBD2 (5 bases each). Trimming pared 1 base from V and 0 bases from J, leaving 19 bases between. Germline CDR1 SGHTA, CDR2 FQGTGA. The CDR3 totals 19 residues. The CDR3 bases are TGTGCCAGCAGCTTAAGTTCTCTTGGGACGGGGAACTCCTACAATGAGCAGTTCTTC. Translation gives CASSLSSLGTGNSYNEQFF.

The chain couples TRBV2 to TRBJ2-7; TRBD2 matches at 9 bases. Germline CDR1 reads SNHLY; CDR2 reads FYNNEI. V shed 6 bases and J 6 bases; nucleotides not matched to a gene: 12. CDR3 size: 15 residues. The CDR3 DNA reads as TGTGCCAGCAGGAAAGGACTAGCGTCGCTCTCCGAGCAGTACTTC. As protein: CASRKGLASLSEQYF.

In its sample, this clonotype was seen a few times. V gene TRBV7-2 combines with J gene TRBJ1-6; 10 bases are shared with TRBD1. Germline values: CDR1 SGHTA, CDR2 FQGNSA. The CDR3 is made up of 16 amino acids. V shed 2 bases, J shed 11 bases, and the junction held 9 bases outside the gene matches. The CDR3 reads CASSLFEGTGDAPLHF. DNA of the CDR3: TGTGCCAGCAGCTTATTTGAGGGGACAGGGGATGCACCCCTCCACTTT.

The CDR3 nucleotides read TGTGCCAGCAGATCGGGACTAGCGAGGCAAGAGACCCAGTACTTC. Translating gives CASRSGLARQETQYF. The chain joins TRBV19 to TRBJ2-5, with TRBD2 identical over 10 bases. This CDR3 comprises 15 residues. V was pared by 9 bases and J by 2 bases, with 9 bases of the junction left unmatched. The germline gives CDR1 LNHDA, CDR2 SQIVND (reference sequence).

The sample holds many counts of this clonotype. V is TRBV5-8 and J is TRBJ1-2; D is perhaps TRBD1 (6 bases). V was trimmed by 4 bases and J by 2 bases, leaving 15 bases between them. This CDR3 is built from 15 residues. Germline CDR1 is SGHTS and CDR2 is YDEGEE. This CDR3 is CASSTTTGSNYGYTF. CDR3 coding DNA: TGTGCCAGCAGCACCACCACAGGGTCCAACTATGGCTACACCTTC.

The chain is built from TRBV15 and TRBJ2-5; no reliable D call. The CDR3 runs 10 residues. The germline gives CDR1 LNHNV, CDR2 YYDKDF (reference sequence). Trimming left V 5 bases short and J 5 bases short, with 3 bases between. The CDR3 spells CATSGETQYF. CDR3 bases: TGTGCCACCAGCGGGGAGACCCAGTACTTC.

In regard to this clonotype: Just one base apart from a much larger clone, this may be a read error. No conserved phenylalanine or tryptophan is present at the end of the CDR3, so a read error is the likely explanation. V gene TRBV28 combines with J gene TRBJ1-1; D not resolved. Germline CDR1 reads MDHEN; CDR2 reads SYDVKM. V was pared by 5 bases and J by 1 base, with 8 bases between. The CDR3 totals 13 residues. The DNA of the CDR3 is TGTGCCAGCAGTGCCCAGGAGAACACTGAAGCTTTCTCT. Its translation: CASSAQENTEAFS.

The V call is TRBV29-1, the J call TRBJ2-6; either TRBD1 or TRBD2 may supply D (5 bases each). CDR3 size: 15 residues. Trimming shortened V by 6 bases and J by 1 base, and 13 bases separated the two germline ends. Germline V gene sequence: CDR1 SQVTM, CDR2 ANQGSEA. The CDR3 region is CSVEYGASGANVLTF. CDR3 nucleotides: TGCAGCGTCGAATACGGGGCGTCTGGGGCCAACGTCCTGACTTTC.

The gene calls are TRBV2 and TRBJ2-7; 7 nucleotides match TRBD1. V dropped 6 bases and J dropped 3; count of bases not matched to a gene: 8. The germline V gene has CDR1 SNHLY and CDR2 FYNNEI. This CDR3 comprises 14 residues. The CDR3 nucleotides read TGTGCCAGCAGCGGCCGGGACAGTCTCTACGAGCAGTACTTC. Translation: CASSGRDSLYEQYF. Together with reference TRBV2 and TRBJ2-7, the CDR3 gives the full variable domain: EPEVTQTPSHQVTQMGQEVILRCVPISNHLYFYWYRQILGQKVEFLVSFYNNEISEKSEIFDDQFSVERPDGSNFTLKIRSTKLEDSAMYFCASSGRDSLYEQYFGPGTRLTVT.

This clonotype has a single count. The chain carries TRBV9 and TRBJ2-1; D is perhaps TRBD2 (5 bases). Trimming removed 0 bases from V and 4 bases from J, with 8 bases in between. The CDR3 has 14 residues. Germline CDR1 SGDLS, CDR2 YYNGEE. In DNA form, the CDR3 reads TGTGCCAGCAGCGTAGTCGGGATGTACAATGAGCAGTTCTTC. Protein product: CASSVVGMYNEQFF.

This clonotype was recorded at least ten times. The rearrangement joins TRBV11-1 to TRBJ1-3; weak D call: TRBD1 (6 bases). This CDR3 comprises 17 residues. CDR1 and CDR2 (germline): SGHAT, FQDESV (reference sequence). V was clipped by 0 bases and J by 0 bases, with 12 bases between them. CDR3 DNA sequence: TGTGCCAGCAGCTTAGCCCGAGGGGGAATCTCTGGAAACACCATATATTTT. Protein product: CASSLARGGISGNTIYF.

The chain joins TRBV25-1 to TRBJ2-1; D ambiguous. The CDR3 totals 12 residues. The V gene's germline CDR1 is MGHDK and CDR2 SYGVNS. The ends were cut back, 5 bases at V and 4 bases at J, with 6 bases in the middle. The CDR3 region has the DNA TGTGCCAGCAGTCGGAATTACAATGAGCAGTTCTTC. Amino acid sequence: CASSRNYNEQFF.

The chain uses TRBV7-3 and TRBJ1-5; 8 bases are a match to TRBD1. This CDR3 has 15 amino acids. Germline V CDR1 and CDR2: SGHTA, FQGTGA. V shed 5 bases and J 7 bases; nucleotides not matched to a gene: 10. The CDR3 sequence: CASSRTGKGNQPQHF. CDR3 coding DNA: TGTGCCAGCAGCCGGACAGGGAAGGGGAACCAGCCCCAGCATTTT. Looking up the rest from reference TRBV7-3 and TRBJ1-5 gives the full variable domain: GAGVSQTPSNKVTEKGKYVELRCDPISGHTALYWYRQSLGQGPEFLIYFQGTGAADDSGLPNDRFFAVRPEGSVSTLKIQRTERGDSAVYLCASSRTGKGNQPQHFGDGTRLSIL.